These 27 T cell receptor beta chains came from one sample sequenced in a study of siplizumab effects on memory and regulatory T cells. Assay used: immunoSEQ multiplex PCR; TCRdb lists only in-frame clones, some missing. The sample has fewer than 110,000 clones; around 90% are singletons. Sequenced sample: non-Treg CD4+ T cells sorted from blood. The receptors were gathered from a human donor in good health.

This clone has a single count. The V call is TRBV4-3, the J call TRBJ2-3, with unresolved D. The CDR3 is made up of 15 amino acids. Germline-derived CDR1 and CDR2 are LGHNA and YSLEER. The V end lost 1 base, the J end lost 2 bases, and 10 bases lay between the germline ends. CDR3 DNA: TGCGCCAGCAGCCAAGGACCTCCACACACAGATACGCAGTATTTT. Its protein is CASSQGPPHTDTQYF.

The chain links TRBV28 to TRBJ1-3; perhaps TRBD1 as D (5 bases). Trimming pared 6 bases from V and 1 base from J, leaving 10 bases between. CDR3 length: 14 amino acids. Per germline, CDR1 MDHEN and CDR2 SYDVKM. CDR3 region: CASRPQASGNTIYF. The CDR3 DNA reads TGTGCCAGCAGACCACAGGCATCTGGAAACACCATATATTTT.

The chain couples TRBV4-1 to TRBJ2-7, with D perhaps TRBD2 (6 bases). The germline gives CDR1 MGHRA, CDR2 YSYEKL. The germline V and J ends were trimmed by 2 bases and 0 bases, with 11 bases remaining between them. The CDR3 has 15 amino acids. The CDR3 is CASSQMGLPSYEQYF. As DNA, the CDR3 is TGCGCCAGCAGCCAAATGGGACTTCCCTCCTACGAGCAGTACTTC.

The chain carries TRBV9 and TRBJ2-1, with 12 bases that match TRBD1. There are 13 residues in the CDR3. V was clipped by 8 bases and J by 9 bases; unmatched bases: 6. CDR1 and CDR2 (germline): SGDLS, YYNGEE. In DNA, the CDR3 is TGTGCCAGTTCCGGGACAGGGGGCAGTGAGCAGTTCTTC. Translating it yields CASSGTGGSEQFF. The variable domain in full, with the rest retrieved from reference TRBV9 and TRBJ2-1, is DSGVTQTPKHLITATGQRVTLRCSPRSGDLSVYWYQQSLDQGLQFLIQYYNGEERAKGNILERFSAQQFPDLHSELNLSSLELGDSALYFCASSGTGGSEQFFGPGTRLTVL.

CDR3 sequence (DNA): TGTGCCAGCAGCTTAGCTGGGACAGGGTCTGCCTACGAGCAGTACTTC. Its protein is CASSLAGTGSAYEQYF. This sequence joins TRBV7-9 and TRBJ2-7; TRBD1 aligns across 9 bases. The germline gives CDR1 SEHNR, CDR2 FQNEAQ (reference sequence). The CDR3 has 16 residues. With V trimmed by 0 bases and J by 2 bases, 5 bases remained unmatched.

In the case of this clone: The junction departs from germline at one end; a sequencing error may be responsible. The V call is TRBV7-7, the J call TRBJ2-5; unclear D gene. The CDR3 spans 12 residues. The germline V gene has CDR1 SSHAT and CDR2 FNYEAQ (reference sequence). DNA of the CDR3: TGTGCTAGCAGCTTAGTAGCCGGGACCCAGTACTTC. Protein sequence: CASSLVAGTQYF.

The chain combines TRBV4-1 with TRBJ2-1; 10 nucleotides match TRBD2. The CDR3 totals 19 residues. The germline CDR1 and CDR2 sequences are MGHRA and YSYEKL. The trim removed 0 bases at V and 4 bases at J, leaving 12 bases unmatched. The CDR3 DNA is TGCGCCAGCAGCCAAGATTATTGGCAGACTAGCGGGCTTTACAATGAGCAGTTCTTC. This translates into CASSQDYWQTSGLYNEQFF.

This chain joins TRBV28 and TRBJ2-3; the match to TRBD2 covers 9 bases. Germline V gives CDR1 MDHEN, CDR2 SYDVKM. The J segment lost 3 bases and the V segment lost 7 bases, leaving 17 bases of the junction unmatched. The CDR3 has 18 amino acids. The CDR3 protein is CASIPAGGYGVVTDTQYF. DNA for the CDR3: TGTGCCAGCATCCCAGCGGGGGGCTACGGAGTGGTAACAGATACGCAGTATTTT.

The chain joins TRBV6-5 to TRBJ1-1, with D hard to call. This CDR3 region has 14 residues. The germline CDR1 and CDR2 sequences are MNHEY and SVGAGI. Trimming removed 2 bases from V and 5 bases from J, with 12 bases in between. The CDR3 here is CASSYDRTGTEAFF. In DNA, the CDR3 is TGTGCCAGCAGTTACGATCGTACGGGGACTGAAGCTTTCTTT.

The CDR3 reads CATLPLAGSYNEQFF. The CDR3 DNA is TGTGCCACCCTCCCGCTAGCGGGATCTTACAATGAGCAGTTCTTC. This chain uses TRBV7-2 with TRBJ2-1, with TRBD2 matching over 9 bases. The germline gives CDR1 SGHTA, CDR2 FQGNSA. The CDR3 runs 15 residues. The V and J ends lost 10 bases and 4 bases, in that order; junction bases with no gene match: 11.

V is TRBV27 and J is TRBJ1-5, with D tentatively TRBD1 (6 bases). CDR1 is MNHEY, CDR2 SMNVEV, per germline (reference sequence). Trimming shortened V by 5 bases and J by 2 bases, and 16 bases separated the two germline ends. The CDR3 is 16 amino acids. DNA of the CDR3: TGTGCCAGCAGTCCCGGCTCGGGACAACGCAATCAGCCCCAGCATTTT. Translated, it gives CASSPGSGQRNQPQHF.

V usage is TRBV19 and J usage is TRBJ1-2; D unclear. The V gene's germline CDR1 is LNHDA and CDR2 SQIVND (reference sequence). CDR3 length: 14 amino acids. The ends were cut back, 4 bases at V and 2 bases at J, with 11 bases in the middle. CDR3 DNA: TGTGCCAGTAGTACTGGAGGAGGCAACTATGGCTACACCTTC. It encodes CASSTGGGNYGYTF.

V usage is TRBV19 and J usage is TRBJ1-2; D unclear. CDR3 size: 15 residues. Germline V gene data show CDR1 as LNHDA and CDR2 as SQIVND (reference sequence). Deletions cut 1 base from V and 5 bases from J, with 14 bases between. CDR3 bases: TGTGCCAGTAGTATAGGGGCAGAAGGCTCGTATGGCTACACCTTC. Its protein product is CASSIGAEGSYGYTF.

The genes are TRBV30 and TRBJ1-6; tentative D call: TRBD1 (5 bases). The CDR3 consists of 15 residues. V was clipped by 0 bases and J by 8 bases, with 14 bases between them. The germline gives CDR1 GTSNPN, CDR2 SVGIG (reference sequence). CDR3: CAWSVPWQGDSPLHF. The DNA for the CDR3 is TGTGCCTGGAGTGTACCATGGCAGGGTGATTCACCCCTCCACTTT.

This clone was seen more than once but under ten times. This chain uses TRBV6-5 with TRBJ1-1; D remains ambiguous. This CDR3 is 12 amino acids long. The germline V gene has CDR1 MNHEY and CDR2 SVGAGI. V was shortened by 5 bases and J by 5 bases, with 9 bases between the two germline ends. CDR3 DNA sequence: TGTGCCAGCAGTGAGAGAAGGACTGAAGCTTTCTTT. Its translation: CASSERRTEAFF.

This chain connects TRBV7-2 to TRBJ2-5; D not certain. Per the germline V gene, CDR1 is SGHTA and CDR2 is FQGNSA. V lost 0 bases to trimming and J lost 0 bases, with 5 bases between them. This CDR3 spans 14 amino acids. CDR3 coding DNA: TGTGCCAGCAGCTTAGCCGGATACCAAGAGACCCAGTACTTC. It specifies CASSLAGYQETQYF.

The table lists this clone with a few counts. The chain uses TRBV10-2 and TRBJ2-1, with D uncertain. The CDR3 is made up of 11 amino acids. With 6 bases removed from V and 9 bases from J, the gap between germline ends came to 9 bases. CDR1 WSHSY and CDR2 SAAADI come from the germline V gene. CDR3 DNA sequence: TGCGCCAGCAGGGTACGCGGTGAGCAGTTCTTC. The encoded protein is CASRVRGEQFF.

This rearrangement joins TRBV19 to TRBJ1-1; no clear D gene. Germline V gene data show CDR1 as LNHDA and CDR2 as SQIVND (reference sequence). This CDR3 is built from 16 residues. The V end was cut by 4 bases, the J end by 0 bases, with 15 bases between. CDR3 residues: CASSTLLRTLNTEAFF. The DNA for the CDR3 is TGTGCCAGTAGTACACTATTACGGACTTTGAACACTGAAGCTTTCTTT.

J is TRBJ2-3 and V is TRBV5-1, with D possibly matching TRBD2 (5 bases). The CDR3 runs 13 residues. The germline V gene has CDR1 SGHRS and CDR2 YFSETQ. V was pared by 4 bases and J by 0 bases, with 6 bases between. In DNA form, the CDR3 reads TGCGCCAGCAGCGAGCGGAGCACAGATACGCAGTATTTT. This codes for CASSERSTDTQYF.

V usage is TRBV28 and J usage is TRBJ2-7; D is undetermined. V dropped 6 bases and J dropped 3 bases, with 6 bases sitting between them. This CDR3 region has 11 residues. Germline lookup yields CDR1 MDHEN and CDR2 SYDVKM. The CDR3 coding sequence is TGTGCCAGCAGCTTTCACTACGAGCAGTACTTC. This encodes CASSFHYEQYF.

This clone has only one observation. The chain carries TRBV19 and TRBJ2-6, with 8 bases fitting TRBD1. The CDR3 extends over 16 amino acids. The germline V gene encodes CDR1 LNHDA and CDR2 SQIVND (reference sequence). V was clipped by 4 bases and J by 1 base; unmatched bases: 3. This CDR3 reads CASSTTGASGANVLTF. CDR3 sequence (DNA): TGTGCCAGTAGTACGACAGGGGCTTCTGGGGCCAACGTCCTGACTTTC. Full variable domain (missing parts from reference TRBV19 and TRBJ2-6): DGGITQSPKYLFRKEGQNVTLSCEQNLNHDAMYWYRQDPGQGLRLIYYSQIVNDFQKGDIAEGYSVSREKKESFPLTVTSAQKNPTAFYLCASSTTGASGANVLTFGAGSRLTVL.

This chain joins TRBV10-3 and TRBJ2-3; D may match TRBD1 or TRBD2 (5 bases each). CDR3 size: 17 residues. Germline values: CDR1 ENHRY, CDR2 SYGVKD. V dropped 3 bases and J dropped 0 bases, with 16 bases sitting between them. The CDR3 protein is CAISDGTLDTSTDTQYF. Written as DNA, the CDR3 is TGTGCCATCAGTGATGGGACCCTAGATACTAGCACAGATACGCAGTATTTT.

V is TRBV7-9 and J is TRBJ2-7; D is perhaps TRBD1 (6 bases). The CDR3 has 14 amino acids. CDR1 SEHNR and CDR2 FQNEAQ come from the germline V gene (reference sequence). V lost 4 bases to trimming and J lost 0 bases, with 10 bases between them. CDR3 protein: CASSSDRSSYEQYF. For the CDR3, the DNA is TGTGCCAGCAGCTCCGACAGGAGCTCCTACGAGCAGTACTTC.

The V call is TRBV19, the J call TRBJ2-7; 7 bases line up with TRBD2. After removal of 3 bases from V and 3 bases from J, the junction contained 5 bases not matched to a gene. Germline assignment: CDR1 LNHDA and CDR2 SQIVND (reference sequence). The CDR3 loop spans 14 amino acids. The CDR3 DNA follows: TGTGCCAGTAGTATGGGACTACTTCACTACGAGCAGTACTTC. It encodes CASSMGLLHYEQYF.

J is TRBJ2-5 and V is TRBV28; no firm D call. The germline gives CDR1 MDHEN, CDR2 SYDVKM. V lost 8 bases to trimming and J lost 7 bases, with 8 bases between them. The CDR3 length is 10 residues. CDR3 nucleotide sequence: TGTGCCAGCGGCCGCGGGACCCAGTACTTC. Translating gives CASGRGTQYF.

The chain is built from TRBV2 and TRBJ2-3; TRBD2 agrees at 11 bases. This CDR3 has 14 residues. Germline lookup yields CDR1 SNHLY and CDR2 FYNNEI. V gave up 7 bases and J gave up 2 bases; unmatched junction bases: 2. The CDR3 DNA is TGTGCCAGCAAGGGACTAGCGGCCACAGATACGCAGTATTTT. It translates to CASKGLAATDTQYF.

The genes are TRBV18 and TRBJ2-3; the match to TRBD2 covers 14 bases. Germline trimming cut 0 bases from V and 7 bases from J; bases unmatched to any gene: 6. Germline values: CDR1 KGHSH, CDR2 LQKENI. The CDR3 runs 17 residues. CDR3 protein: CASSPPNGLAGGYTQYF. CDR3 in DNA: TGTGCCAGCTCACCACCCAATGGACTAGCGGGAGGTTATACGCAGTATTTT. The full variable domain, rest sourced from reference TRBV18 and TRBJ2-3, is NAGVMQNPRHLVRRRGQEARLRCSPMKGHSHVYWYRQLPEEGLKFMVYLQKENIIDESGMPKERFSAEFPKEGPSILRIQQVVRGDSAAYFCASSPPNGLAGGYTQYFGPGTRLTVL.